This T cell receptor beta chain was found in a study of blood T cell repertoires in COVID-19. Background on the study: Acute and convalescent COVID-19 specimens originated in the United States, Italy and Spain. Sample material is recorded as cDNA or gDNA derived from T cells, B-cell-depleted T cells, or PBMCs.

Germline assignment: CDR1 SGHTA and CDR2 FQGNSA. This CDR3 has 15 residues. V lost 4 bases to trimming and J lost 6 bases; unmatched junction nucleotides: 6. Under the authors' procedure: Nucleated cell counts were estimated from reference gene primer amplification. The data were produced by immunoSEQ multiplex PCR, yet TCRdb's version contains in-frame clones alone and is incomplete. V, J and clone size derive from that table, while D and trimming were established from the DNA sequence. The table lists around 33,000 clones, roughly three quarters of them singletons. Source material: peripheral blood. The J gene is TRBJ2-3, the V gene TRBV7-2; 11 bases align to TRBD2. This receptor was taken from a human donor in a cohort sampled during active COVID-19. The CDR3 loop reads CASSSQTSGVDTQYF. DNA for the CDR3: TGTGCCAGCAGCTCCCAGACTAGCGGGGTGGATACGCAGTATTTT.